Listed below are T cell receptor beta chains from one sample, sequenced in a study of blood T cell repertoires in COVID-19. Using immunoSEQ multiplex PCR, the repertoire was profiled, and TCRdb retains in-frame clones only, with some absent. The table lists around 240,000 clones, roughly 83% of them singletons. The sample was peripheral blood. These receptor sequences come from a woman between 50 and 59 years old with acute or convalescent COVID-19. Each CDR3 is given with its conserved first and last residue. The D gene is left open where the match is weak. Some rows mark clone size as missing; the rest say once, few, many or name a class of expanded clone.

j_call: TRBJ2-7; d_call: TRBD2; clone_size: -; v_call: TRBV7-6; cdr3_nt: TGTGCCAGCAGCTTAGTAGCGGGGGGCAACGAGCAGTACTTC; cdr3_aa: CASSLVAGGNEQYF
j_call: TRBJ2-6; d_call: -; clone_size: -; v_call: TRBV5-6; cdr3_nt: TGTGCCAGCAGCCATGACAGGTCTGGGGCCAACGTCCTGACTTTC; cdr3_aa: CASSHDRSGANVLTF
j_call: TRBJ2-3; d_call: -; clone_size: -; v_call: TRBV7-2; cdr3_nt: TGTGCCAGCAGCTTAGATTCGGGTACGCAGTATTTT; cdr3_aa: CASSLDSGTQYF
j_call: TRBJ2-7; d_call: TRBD2; clone_size: -; v_call: TRBV5-6; cdr3_nt: TGTGCCAGCAGCTCCCTAGCGGGAGCGGCCTTATACGAGCAGTACTTC; cdr3_aa: CASSSLAGAALYEQYF
j_call: TRBJ2-1; d_call: TRBD2; clone_size: -; v_call: TRBV6-1; cdr3_nt: TGTGCCAGCAGTGACGGACGGACTAGCGGGAGGGCCACGGAGCAGTTCTTC; cdr3_aa: CASSDGRTSGRATEQFF
j_call: TRBJ2-7; d_call: TRBD2; clone_size: -; v_call: TRBV28; cdr3_nt: TGTGCCAGCAGTAACTCCGGGACTAGCGGGTGGGAGCAGTACTTC; cdr3_aa: CASSNSGTSGWEQYF
j_call: TRBJ2-7; d_call: -; clone_size: -; v_call: TRBV9; cdr3_nt: TGTGCCAGCAGCGAGGCGGGCCAGGCCTCCTACGAGCAGTACTTC; cdr3_aa: CASSEAGQASYEQYF
j_call: TRBJ2-5; d_call: TRBD2; clone_size: -; v_call: TRBV7-3; cdr3_nt: TGTGCCAGCAGCGTGACTAGCGGGGGGGCCTTGGAGACCCAGTACTTC; cdr3_aa: CASSVTSGGALETQYF
j_call: TRBJ2-1; d_call: TRBD1; clone_size: -; v_call: TRBV18; cdr3_nt: TGTGCCAGCTCACCACCGGCGTCAGGGGGTCTTGGTGAGCAGTTCTTC; cdr3_aa: CASSPPASGGLGEQFF
j_call: TRBJ1-2; d_call: -; clone_size: -; v_call: TRBV30; cdr3_nt: TGTGCCTGGAGTCGAGGGTTTGAGGGCTACACCTTC; cdr3_aa: CAWSRGFEGYTF
j_call: TRBJ1-1; d_call: -; clone_size: -; v_call: TRBV12-3/TRBV12-4; cdr3_nt: TGTGCCAGCAGCAGAAGACAGAAAGCTTTCTTT; cdr3_aa: CASSRRQKAFF
j_call: TRBJ2-1; d_call: TRBD2; clone_size: -; v_call: TRBV9; cdr3_nt: TGTGCCAGCAGACAACTAGCGGGAGACTACAATGAGCAGTTCTTC; cdr3_aa: CASRQLAGDYNEQFF
j_call: TRBJ2-2; d_call: -; clone_size: -; v_call: TRBV2; cdr3_nt: TGTGCCAGCAGTGAGGGAGGTGCTAGGGGAGCCGGGGAGCTGTTTTTT; cdr3_aa: CASSEGGARGAGELFF
j_call: TRBJ2-1; d_call: TRBD1; clone_size: -; v_call: TRBV12-3/TRBV12-4; cdr3_nt: TGTGCCAGCAGTTTAAGGGACAGGGGTGAGCAGTTCTTC; cdr3_aa: CASSLRDRGEQFF
j_call: TRBJ1-1; d_call: -; clone_size: -; v_call: TRBV20-1; cdr3_nt: TGCAGTGCCCACGACAAATCGGCTTTCTTT; cdr3_aa: CSAHDKSAFF
j_call: TRBJ2-5; d_call: TRBD1; clone_size: once; v_call: TRBV5-1; cdr3_nt: TGCGCCAGCAGCTTCTCTCCGTCCGGGACAGGGTCAGAGACCCAGTACTTC; cdr3_aa: CASSFSPSGTGSETQYF
j_call: TRBJ2-1; d_call: -; clone_size: -; v_call: TRBV5-1; cdr3_nt: TGCGCCAGCTTTGGTGAGGGCGGCTACAATGAGCAGTTCTTC; cdr3_aa: CASFGEGGYNEQFF
j_call: TRBJ2-5; d_call: -; clone_size: -; v_call: TRBV9; cdr3_nt: TGTGCCAGCAGCAGGACTACAGTAAGACAAGAGACCCAGTACTTC; cdr3_aa: CASSRTTVRQETQYF
j_call: TRBJ1-1; d_call: TRBD1; clone_size: -; v_call: TRBV13; cdr3_nt: TGTGCCAGCTCCAGAGGGACAGTGAACACTGAAGCTTTCTTT; cdr3_aa: CASSRGTVNTEAFF
j_call: TRBJ2-3; d_call: -; clone_size: few; v_call: TRBV27; cdr3_nt: TGTGCCAGCAGTTCCCTAGCGCTTAGCACAGATACGCAGTATTTT; cdr3_aa: CASSSLALSTDTQYF
j_call: TRBJ1-2; d_call: -; clone_size: -; v_call: TRBV5-6; cdr3_nt: TGTGCCAGCAGCATCGGAGGCAGTCTATTGTATGGCTACACCTTC; cdr3_aa: CASSIGGSLLYGYTF
j_call: TRBJ2-5; d_call: -; clone_size: -; v_call: TRBV19; cdr3_nt: TGTGCCAGTAGTCCCTCTCGGGGGGAGACCCAGTACTTC; cdr3_aa: CASSPSRGETQYF
j_call: TRBJ2-7; d_call: -; clone_size: -; v_call: TRBV29-1; cdr3_nt: TGCAGCGTTGAAGTAGGGGGAAGAGGGGAGCAGTACTTC; cdr3_aa: CSVEVGGRGEQYF
j_call: TRBJ1-1; d_call: -; clone_size: -; v_call: TRBV12-3/TRBV12-4; cdr3_nt: TGTGCCAGCAGTTTAGGAGGGAGCGCTTTCTTT; cdr3_aa: CASSLGGSAFF
j_call: TRBJ2-2; d_call: -; clone_size: -; v_call: TRBV19; cdr3_nt: TGTGCCAGTAAAGGCCAGGGAATCACCGGGGAGCTGTTTTTT; cdr3_aa: CASKGQGITGELFF
j_call: TRBJ2-1; d_call: -; clone_size: few; v_call: TRBV7-2; cdr3_nt: TGTGCCAGCAGCTTCCTCCGGGACTACAATGAGCAGTTCTTC; cdr3_aa: CASSFLRDYNEQFF
j_call: TRBJ2-1; d_call: -; clone_size: -; v_call: TRBV11-1; cdr3_nt: TGTGCCAGCAGCCTCAACGGGGGCTACAATGAGCAGTTCTTC; cdr3_aa: CASSLNGGYNEQFF
j_call: TRBJ2-3; d_call: TRBD2; clone_size: few; v_call: TRBV9; cdr3_nt: TGTGCCAGCAGCGTAGGTCCTAGCGGGGGTGATACGCAGTATTTT; cdr3_aa: CASSVGPSGGDTQYF
j_call: TRBJ1-1; d_call: TRBD1; clone_size: -; v_call: TRBV12-3/TRBV12-4; cdr3_nt: TGTGCCAGCAGCCGCGGGACAGGGATAGCTTTCTTT; cdr3_aa: CASSRGTGIAFF
j_call: TRBJ2-1; d_call: TRBD2; clone_size: few; v_call: TRBV6-5; cdr3_nt: TGTGCCAGCAGTCTCGGGACTAACGCTATGGATGAGCAGTTCTTC; cdr3_aa: CASSLGTNAMDEQFF
j_call: TRBJ2-7; d_call: TRBD2; clone_size: -; v_call: TRBV19; cdr3_nt: TGTGCCAGTAGTAAAGCGGGGCAGGGTTCCTACGAGCAGTACTTC; cdr3_aa: CASSKAGQGSYEQYF
j_call: TRBJ2-7; d_call: -; clone_size: -; v_call: TRBV3-1/TRBV3-2; cdr3_nt: TGTGCCAGCAGCGGGTCAGGGAACTACGAGCAGTACTTC; cdr3_aa: CASSGSGNYEQYF
j_call: TRBJ1-1; d_call: -; clone_size: few; v_call: TRBV7-2; cdr3_nt: TGTGCCAGCAGCCCGCCGGGGGACTGGAACACTGAAGCTTTCTTT; cdr3_aa: CASSPPGDWNTEAFF
j_call: TRBJ2-7; d_call: -; clone_size: -; v_call: TRBV5-1; cdr3_nt: TGCGCCAGCAGCTTTGGAGGAGCCTACGAGCAGTACTTC; cdr3_aa: CASSFGGAYEQYF
j_call: TRBJ1-1; d_call: -; clone_size: -; v_call: TRBV25-1; cdr3_nt: TGTGCCAGCAGTCATTGGGAGGGGAACACTGAAGCTTTCTTT; cdr3_aa: CASSHWEGNTEAFF
j_call: TRBJ2-5; d_call: -; clone_size: -; v_call: TRBV9; cdr3_nt: TGTGCCAGCAGCGTTCGACAGGATCAAGAGACCCAGTACTTC; cdr3_aa: CASSVRQDQETQYF
j_call: TRBJ1-5; d_call: TRBD1; clone_size: few; v_call: TRBV14; cdr3_nt: TGTGCCAGCAGCCAATTACGGCAGGGGGCCGATAGCAATCAGCCCCAGCATTTT; cdr3_aa: CASSQLRQGADSNQPQHF